This is a list of T cell receptor beta chains from one sample in a study of OX40 agonist ivuxolimab in advanced cancers. The method was immunoSEQ multiplex PCR; TCRdb's version includes in-frame clones alone and lacks a portion of them. Of roughly 120,000 clones listed, around 92% are singletons. The sequenced sample was CD4+ or CD8+ T cells sorted from blood, obtained in a trial of the OX40 agonist ivuxolimab. These receptors all stem from an adult with an advanced solid tumor such as melanoma, head and neck, liver or kidney cancer. The CDR3 runs from the conserved cysteine through the conserved F or W. The D gene is left open where the match is weak. Only part of the rows carry a size: once, few, many, or a class if the clone is expanded.

V,D,size,J,CDR3,DNA
TRBV6-5,-,-,TRBJ2-1,CASGRGAYNEQFF,TGTGCCAGCGGCCGGGGGGCGTACAATGAGCAGTTCTTC
TRBV5-1,-,-,TRBJ1-6,CASAGGSYNSPLHF,TGCGCCAGCGCCGGGGGCAGTTATAATTCACCCCTCCACTTT
TRBV19,-,-,TRBJ1-1,CASSIGRLNTEAFF,TGTGCCAGTAGTATCGGACGGTTGAACACTGAAGCTTTCTTT
TRBV5-6,TRBD1,-,TRBJ1-5,CASSITGVDNQPQHF,TGTGCCAGCAGTATAACAGGGGTCGACAATCAGCCCCAGCATTTT
TRBV4-3,TRBD2,-,TRBJ2-5,CASSQGSGRAEETQYF,TGCGCCAGCAGCCAAGGGAGCGGGAGGGCCGAAGAGACCCAGTACTTC
TRBV29-1,-,-,TRBJ2-5,CSVGTDDQETQYF,TGCAGCGTTGGGACGGACGACCAAGAGACCCAGTACTTC
TRBV7-3,-,-,TRBJ2-1,CASSLSPSLNEQFF,TGTGCCAGCAGCTTATCGCCTAGCTTGAATGAGCAGTTCTTC
TRBV5-6,-,-,TRBJ2-1,CASLGSSEQFF,TGTGCCAGCCTTGGGTCTAGTGAGCAGTTCTTC
TRBV11-3,-,-,TRBJ1-5,CASSLDRNQPQHF,TGTGCCAGCAGCTTAGATAGGAATCAGCCCCAGCATTTT
TRBV11-2,-,-,TRBJ2-5,CASSFTGPGRIETQYF,TGTGCCAGCAGCTTCACAGGTCCCGGGCGGATAGAGACCCAGTACTTC
TRBV6-5,-,-,TRBJ1-1,CASSYSPHTEAFF,TGTGCCAGCAGTTACTCCCCGCACACTGAAGCTTTCTTT
TRBV27,-,-,TRBJ1-4,CASSLRFMDHTATNEKLFF,TGTGCCAGCAGTTTAAGGTTCATGGACCACACTGCAACTAATGAAAAACTGTTTTTT
TRBV5-4,-,-,TRBJ1-3,CASSLDWGSGNTIYF,TGTGCCAGCAGCTTGGACTGGGGCAGTGGAAACACCATATATTTT
TRBV28,-,-,TRBJ2-7,CASSNPLRGRYEQYF,TGTGCCAGCAGCAACCCATTGAGGGGTCGCTACGAGCAGTACTTC
TRBV25-1,-,-,TRBJ2-3,CASSEVGGASTDTQYF,TGTGCCAGCAGTGAAGTGGGCGGGGCTAGCACAGATACGCAGTATTTT
TRBV28,-,-,TRBJ2-7,CASRLGSYEQYF,TGTGCCAGCAGATTGGGTTCCTACGAGCAGTACTTC
TRBV27,TRBD2,-,TRBJ2-7,CASSLGLAGAYEQYF,TGTGCCAGCAGTTTGGGACTAGCGGGAGCGTACGAGCAGTACTTC
TRBV18,-,-,TRBJ1-1,CASSPSQGPVNTEAFF,TGTGCCAGCTCACCTTCACAGGGTCCGGTGAACACTGAAGCTTTCTTT
TRBV11-1,-,-,TRBJ1-1,CASSLAWENTEAFF,TGTGCCAGCAGCTTAGCTTGGGAGAACACTGAAGCTTTCTTT
TRBV7-2,-,-,TRBJ2-7,CASSLREVYEQYF,TGTGCCAGCAGCTTAAGGGAAGTCTACGAGCAGTACTTC
TRBV5-1,TRBD2,-,TRBJ2-7,CASSLGFFGSGRGYEQYF,TGCGCCAGCAGCTTGGGGTTTTTTGGTAGCGGGAGGGGCTACGAGCAGTACTTC
TRBV4-1,-,-,TRBJ1-2,CASSQPRSGPPLYGYTF,TGCGCCAGCAGCCAGCCCCGATCAGGACCGCCCCTCTATGGCTACACCTTC
TRBV4-3,TRBD2,-,TRBJ2-3,CASSKGGTRGSTDTQYF,TGCGCCAGCAGCAAGGGAGGGACTAGGGGGAGCACAGATACGCAGTATTTT
TRBV10-1,-,-,TRBJ2-1,CASSGRDAYNEQFF,TGCGCCAGCAGTGGGCGGGATGCCTACAATGAGCAGTTCTTC
TRBV6-1,-,-,TRBJ2-1,CASSESVNEQFF,TGTGCCAGCAGTGAATCCGTGAATGAGCAGTTCTTC
TRBV14,-,few,TRBJ1-1,CASSQYGRLNTEAFF,TGTGCCAGCAGCCAGTACGGACGTCTGAACACTGAAGCTTTCTTT
TRBV9,-,-,TRBJ2-2,CASSVQGTGELFF,TGTGCCAGCAGCGTACAGGGAACCGGGGAGCTGTTTTTT
TRBV27,-,-,TRBJ2-7,CASSPKYGTASSYEQYF,TGTGCCAGCAGCCCGAAGTATGGGACTGCCTCCTCCTACGAGCAGTACTTC
TRBV10-3,-,-,TRBJ2-6,CAISENDRNPGANVLTF,TGTGCCATCAGTGAGAACGACAGGAATCCTGGGGCCAACGTCCTGACTTTC
TRBV19,TRBD1,-,TRBJ2-7,CASRGQGMGSSYEQYF,TGTGCCAGTAGGGGACAGGGAATGGGAAGCTCCTACGAGCAGTACTTC
TRBV7-2,TRBD2,once,TRBJ2-1,CASSYSGTSDNEQFF,TGTGCCAGCAGCTATAGCGGGACTAGCGACAATGAGCAGTTCTTC
TRBV6-5,-,-,TRBJ1-2,CASRPTGNFNYGYTF,TGTGCCAGCAGACCCACAGGGAACTTTAACTATGGCTACACCTTC
TRBV28,-,-,TRBJ1-4,CASSPGGGYEKLFF,TGTGCCAGCAGCCCGGGAGGGGGGTACGAAAAACTGTTTTTT
TRBV28,-,-,TRBJ1-3,CASSLGAGSGNTIYF,TGTGCCAGCAGTTTAGGCGCAGGCTCTGGAAACACCATATATTTT
TRBV7-3,TRBD1,few,TRBJ1-2,CASSLTPGGVGYTF,TGTGCCAGCAGCTTAACCCCAGGGGGTGTCGGCTACACCTTC
TRBV9,-,-,TRBJ1-5,CASSADQGPQHF,TGTGCCAGCAGCGCGGACCAGGGGCCCCAGCATTTT
TRBV7-2,-,once,TRBJ2-1,CASSLAYPSSYNEQFF,TGTGCCAGCAGCCTAGCCTACCCGAGCTCCTACAATGAGCAGTTCTTC
TRBV14,TRBD1,-,TRBJ1-2,CASSQDRSLTGRGYTF,TGTGCCAGCAGCCAAGATCGAAGTCTGACAGGGCGCGGCTACACCTTC
TRBV28,-,-,TRBJ1-5,CASSSVEVVVVQPQHF,TGTGCCAGCAGCTCCGTTGAGGTGGTCGTAGTTCAGCCCCAGCATTTT
TRBV2,-,-,TRBJ2-4,CASKSAGLAKNIQYF,TGTGCCAGCAAGAGTGCGGGACTAGCCAAAAACATTCAGTACTTC
TRBV7-3,-,-,TRBJ1-2,CASSPYGGNYGYTF,TGTGCCAGCAGCCCCTATGGGGGGAACTATGGCTACACCTTC
TRBV11-1,TRBD2,-,TRBJ2-1,CASSNGGASGNEQFF,TGTGCCAGCAGTAACGGGGGGGCTTCCGGCAATGAGCAGTTCTTC
TRBV5-1,-,-,TRBJ2-7,CASSSGTVYAEQYF,TGCGCCAGCAGCTCAGGGACGGTATACGCGGAGCAGTACTTC
TRBV12-5,-,-,TRBJ1-5,CASGPGQSLQTQPQHF,TGTGCTAGTGGCCCTGGTCAGAGTCTGCAGACTCAGCCCCAGCATTTT
TRBV12-5,TRBD2,-,TRBJ2-2,CASGRTTSGRNTGELFF,TGTGCTAGTGGTCGGACAACTAGCGGGAGGAACACCGGGGAGCTGTTTTTT
TRBV11-2,TRBD2,-,TRBJ2-7,CASSLLFTGGPHEQYF,TGTGCCAGCAGCTTATTATTCACGGGAGGGCCTCACGAGCAGTACTTC
TRBV28,TRBD1,-,TRBJ1-4,CASSYPGQEIEKLFF,TGTGCCAGCAGTTACCCGGGACAGGAGATTGAAAAACTGTTTTTT
TRBV9,TRBD2,-,TRBJ2-5,CASSVEGGRSETQYF,TGTGCCAGCAGCGTAGAAGGCGGGAGAAGTGAGACCCAGTACTTC
TRBV5-1,-,-,TRBJ2-1,CASSLASGPGYNEQFF,TGCGCCAGCAGCTTGGCAAGCGGACCGGGCTACAATGAGCAGTTCTTC
TRBV6-5,-,-,TRBJ1-2,CASILFPGYEYGYTF,TGTGCCAGCATCTTATTCCCAGGTTATGAGTATGGCTACACCTTT
TRBV5-1,-,-,TRBJ2-1,CASRGDSLAYNEQFF,TGCGCCAGCAGGGGGGACTCTCTCGCCTACAATGAGCAGTTCTTC
TRBV4-2,TRBD2,-,TRBJ2-7,CASSQGTSRKGYEQYF,TGTGCCAGCAGCCAAGGGACTAGCAGAAAGGGGTACGAGCAGTACTTC
TRBV6-5,TRBD2,once,TRBJ2-5,CASRASGSSETQYF,TGTGCCAGCAGGGCTAGCGGGAGTTCAGAGACCCAGTACTTC
TRBV7-8,-,-,TRBJ2-5,CASSVWDKETQYF,TGTGCCAGCAGCGTCTGGGACAAAGAGACCCAGTACTTC
TRBV18,-,-,TRBJ1-5,CASRTGTGNQPQHF,TGTGCCAGCCGGACCGGGACGGGCAATCAGCCCCAGCATTTT
TRBV10-3,TRBD2,-,TRBJ2-1,CAITQSGRDEQFF,TGTGCCATCACTCAAAGCGGGAGGGATGAGCAGTTCTTC